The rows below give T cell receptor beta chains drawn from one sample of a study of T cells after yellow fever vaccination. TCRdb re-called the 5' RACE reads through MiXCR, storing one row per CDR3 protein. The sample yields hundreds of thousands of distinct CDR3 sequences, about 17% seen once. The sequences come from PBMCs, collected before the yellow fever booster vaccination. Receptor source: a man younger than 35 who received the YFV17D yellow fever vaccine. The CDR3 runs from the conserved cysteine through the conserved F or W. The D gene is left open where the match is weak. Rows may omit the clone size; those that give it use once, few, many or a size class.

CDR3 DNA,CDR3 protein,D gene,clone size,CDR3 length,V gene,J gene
TGTGCCAGCAGCTCCGGGACTCAACGCACAGATACGCAGTATTTT,CASSSGTQRTDTQYF,-,few,15,TRBV27,TRBJ2-3
TGTGCCACCGGGACAGGGGAGGATGAAAAACTGTTTTTT,CATGTGEDEKLFF,TRBD1,few,13,TRBV15,TRBJ1-4
TGCGCCAGCAGCCGAGGATGGCTTAGCGGGTCGGGAAATGAGCAGTTCTTC,CASSRGWLSGSGNEQFF,TRBD2,many,17,TRBV5-1,TRBJ2-1
TGCAGTGCTAGAGGGTCGCGGGGAAAGTACTTC,CSARGSRGKYF,-,few,11,TRBV20-1,TRBJ2-5
TGTGCCAGCAGAAAAACAGGGGGGGGCTGGAACACTGAAGCTTTCTTT,CASRKTGGGWNTEAFF,TRBD1,-,16,TRBV27,TRBJ1-1
TGTGCCAGCAGCGTAGGGACAGATACGCAGTATTTT,CASSVGTDTQYF,-,many,12,TRBV9,TRBJ2-3
TGTGCCAGCAGTTACTGGGGCAGGGTGAACACCGGGGAGCTGTTTTTT,CASSYWGRVNTGELFF,-,few,16,TRBV6-5,TRBJ2-2
TGCAGCGTTGTGGGTGAACAGGGAGTTAGCACAGATACGCAGTATTTT,CSVVGEQGVSTDTQYF,-,-,16,TRBV29-1,TRBJ2-3
TGCAGTGCTAGAGATAGAGGTAGTCGCTACAATGAGCAGTTCTTC,CSARDRGSRYNEQFF,-,-,15,TRBV20-1,TRBJ2-1
TGTGCCAGCAGTTACCTAGGCGCTGAAGCTTTCTTT,CASSYLGAEAFF,-,-,12,TRBV6-5,TRBJ1-1
TGCAGTGCTTTTCCAGGGTCGTACACTGAAGCTTTCTTT,CSAFPGSYTEAFF,-,-,13,TRBV20-1,TRBJ1-1
TGTGCCAGCAGTTTCGGACTAGATCCATTCCCAGATACGCAGTATTTT,CASSFGLDPFPDTQYF,TRBD2,-,16,TRBV25-1,TRBJ2-3
TGTGCCAGCAGTTACTCGGCGGGGAACACTGAAGCTTTCTTT,CASSYSAGNTEAFF,-,few,14,TRBV6-5,TRBJ1-1
TGTGCCAGCAGCGAAACCGCGGACGGCTATAATAATCAGCCCCAGCATTTT,CASSETADGYNNQPQHF,-,many,17,TRBV7-9,TRBJ1-5
TGTGCCAGCAGTCTTACTACCACTGAAGCTTTCTTT,CASSLTTTEAFF,-,-,12,TRBV28,TRBJ1-1
TGTGCCAGCAGTTTTAGGGGCCTCTCGCCCCAGCATTTT,CASSFRGLSPQHF,-,few,13,TRBV12-3/TRBV12-4,TRBJ1-5
TGTGCCAGCAGCCCCAGACTAGCTCAGAGCTCCTACAATGAGCAGTTCTTC,CASSPRLAQSSYNEQFF,TRBD2,-,17,TRBV7-9,TRBJ2-1
TGTGCCAGCAGCTTTTACAGGGGCGAAAACACCATATATTTT,CASSFYRGENTIYF,TRBD1,few,14,TRBV7-2,TRBJ1-3
TGCAGCGTTAGGATAGCTTGGGGCACCGGGGAGCTGTTTTTT,CSVRIAWGTGELFF,-,few,14,TRBV29-1,TRBJ2-2
TGTGCCAGCAGCTTAGTAGGACTGAGTAACTATGGCTACACCTTC,CASSLVGLSNYGYTF,-,few,15,TRBV7-2,TRBJ1-2
TGTGCCAGCAGAAAAACTAGCACAGATACGCAGTATTTT,CASRKTSTDTQYF,-,-,13,TRBV6-5,TRBJ2-3
TGTGCCAGCAGTTCTCTTAGGACAGGGGGTCGTGGCTACACCTTC,CASSSLRTGGRGYTF,TRBD1,-,15,TRBV28,TRBJ1-2